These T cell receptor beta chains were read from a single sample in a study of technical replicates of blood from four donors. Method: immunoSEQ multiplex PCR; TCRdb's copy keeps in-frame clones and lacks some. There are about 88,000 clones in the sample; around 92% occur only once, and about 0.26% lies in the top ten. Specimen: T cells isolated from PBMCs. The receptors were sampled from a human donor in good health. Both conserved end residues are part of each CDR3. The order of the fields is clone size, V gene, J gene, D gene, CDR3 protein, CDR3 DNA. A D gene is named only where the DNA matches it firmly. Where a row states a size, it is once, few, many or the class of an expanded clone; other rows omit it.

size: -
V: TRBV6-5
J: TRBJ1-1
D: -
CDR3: CASTGGGANTEAFF
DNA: TGTGCCAGCACCGGCGGAGGGGCGAACACTGAAGCTTTCTTT

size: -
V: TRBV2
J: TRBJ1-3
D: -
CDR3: CASSENRNTIYF
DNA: TGTGCCAGCAGTGAAAACAGAAACACCATATATTTT

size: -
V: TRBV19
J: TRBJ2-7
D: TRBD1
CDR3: CASGDRERHEQYF
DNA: TGTGCCAGTGGGGACAGGGAACGGCACGAGCAGTACTTC

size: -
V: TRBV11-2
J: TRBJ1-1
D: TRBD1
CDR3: CASSVSPTGGTEAFF
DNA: TGTGCCAGCAGCGTCTCCCCGACAGGGGGCACTGAAGCTTTCTTT

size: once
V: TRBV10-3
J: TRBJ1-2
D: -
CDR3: CAISPRGGYGYTF
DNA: TGTGCCATCAGCCCCAGGGGAGGGTATGGCTACACCTTC

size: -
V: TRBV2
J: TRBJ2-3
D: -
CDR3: CASSARADTQYF
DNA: TGTGCCAGCAGTGCTCGAGCAGATACGCAGTATTTT

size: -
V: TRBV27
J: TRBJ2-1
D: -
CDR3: CASSFSPSSYNEQFF
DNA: TGTGCCAGCAGTTTCTCCCCGAGCTCCTACAATGAGCAGTTCTTC

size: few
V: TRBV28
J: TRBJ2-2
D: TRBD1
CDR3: CASSGQGFLGELFF
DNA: TGTGCCAGCTCGGGACAGGGGTTTTTGGGGGAGCTGTTTTTT

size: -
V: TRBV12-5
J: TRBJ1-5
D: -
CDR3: CASGARGQHF
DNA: TGTGCTAGTGGCGCCCGGGGCCAGCATTTT

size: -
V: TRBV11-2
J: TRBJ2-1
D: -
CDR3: CASRTSTEYNEQFF
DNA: TGTGCCAGCCGTACCTCGACGGAGTACAATGAGCAGTTCTTC

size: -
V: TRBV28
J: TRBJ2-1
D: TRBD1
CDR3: CASSLNSGQGTNEQFF
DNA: TGTGCCAGCAGTTTAAATTCGGGACAGGGAACCAATGAGCAGTTCTTC

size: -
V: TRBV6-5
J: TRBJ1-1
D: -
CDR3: CASSYGGPNTEAFF
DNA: TGTGCCAGCAGTTACGGCGGCCCAAACACTGAAGCTTTCTTT

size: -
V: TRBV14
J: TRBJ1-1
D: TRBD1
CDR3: CASSHTDRTDTEAFF
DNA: TGTGCCAGCAGCCATACGGACAGGACGGACACTGAAGCTTTCTTT

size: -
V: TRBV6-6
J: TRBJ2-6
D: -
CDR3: CASSRQRTDGANVLTF
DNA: TGTGCCAGCAGTCGACAGAGGACGGACGGGGCCAACGTCCTGACTTTC

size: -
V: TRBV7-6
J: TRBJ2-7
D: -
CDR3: CASSLSGNGYEQYF
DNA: TGTGCCAGCAGCTTATCAGGGAATGGCTACGAGCAGTACTTC

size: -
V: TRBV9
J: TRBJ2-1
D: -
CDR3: CASSVQNEQFF
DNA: TGTGCCAGCAGCGTACAAAATGAGCAGTTCTTC

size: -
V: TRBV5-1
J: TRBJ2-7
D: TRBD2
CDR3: CASSFLASGGRSYEQYF
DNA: TGCGCCAGCAGCTTTTTGGCTAGCGGGGGCCGGTCCTACGAGCAGTACTTC

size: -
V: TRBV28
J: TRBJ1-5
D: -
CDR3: CASTHSSSGQPQHF
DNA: TGTGCCAGCACACACAGCAGCTCGGGACAGCCCCAGCATTTT

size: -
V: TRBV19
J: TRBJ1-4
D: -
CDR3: CASSFGGVEKLFF
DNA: TGTGCCAGTAGTTTTGGAGGGGTTGAAAAACTGTTTTTT

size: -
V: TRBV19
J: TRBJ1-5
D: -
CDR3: CASGKAPGYSNQPQHF
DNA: TGTGCCAGTGGAAAAGCCCCCGGGTATAGCAATCAGCCCCAGCATTTT

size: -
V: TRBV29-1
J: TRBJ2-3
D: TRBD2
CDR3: CSVGGGTFGTDTQYF
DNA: TGCAGCGTTGGGGGGGGGACTTTCGGTACAGATACGCAGTATTTT

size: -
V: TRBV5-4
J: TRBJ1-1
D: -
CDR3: CASSGGGNLNTEAFF
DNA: TGTGCCAGCAGCGGGGGCGGAAACTTGAACACTGAAGCTTTCTTT

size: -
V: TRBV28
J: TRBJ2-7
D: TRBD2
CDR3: CATTSGILYEQYF
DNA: TGTGCCACCACAAGCGGGATCCTCTACGAGCAGTACTTC

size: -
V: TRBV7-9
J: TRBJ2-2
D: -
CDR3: CASSLNTGELFF
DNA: TGTGCCAGCAGCCTCAACACCGGGGAGCTGTTTTTT

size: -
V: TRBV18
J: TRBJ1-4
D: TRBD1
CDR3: CASSLLGQGGDEKLFF
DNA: TGTGCCAGCTCACTACTGGGACAGGGTGGTGATGAAAAACTGTTTTTT

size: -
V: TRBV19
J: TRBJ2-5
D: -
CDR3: CASRGWGGGPGETQYF
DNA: TGTGCCAGTAGGGGGTGGGGTGGGGGCCCGGGGGAGACCCAGTACTTC

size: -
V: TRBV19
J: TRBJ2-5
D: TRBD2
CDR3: CASGSGGARETQYF
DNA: TGTGCCAGCGGAAGCGGGGGGGCCCGAGAGACCCAGTACTTC

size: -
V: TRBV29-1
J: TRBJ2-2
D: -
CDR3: CSVVAGSNTGELFF
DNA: TGCAGCGTTGTGGCGGGATCGAACACCGGGGAGCTGTTTTTT

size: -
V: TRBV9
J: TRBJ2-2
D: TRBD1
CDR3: CASSAAGTGNTGELFF
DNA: TGTGCCAGCAGCGCCGCCGGGACAGGGAACACCGGGGAGCTGTTTTTT

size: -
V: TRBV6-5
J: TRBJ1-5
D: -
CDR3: CASSPWGSRNQPQHF
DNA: TGTGCCAGCAGTCCATGGGGCTCTCGCAATCAGCCCCAGCATTTT

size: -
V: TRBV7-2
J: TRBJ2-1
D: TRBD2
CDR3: CASRKAGGPSEQFF
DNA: TGTGCCAGCAGAAAAGCGGGAGGGCCGTCTGAGCAGTTCTTC

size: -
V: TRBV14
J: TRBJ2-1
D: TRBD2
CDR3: CASSQGGNEQFF
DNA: TGTGCCAGCAGTCAGGGAGGGAATGAGCAGTTCTTC

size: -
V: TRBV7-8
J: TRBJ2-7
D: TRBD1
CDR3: CASSWKRTGASYEQYF
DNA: TGTGCCAGCAGCTGGAAACGGACAGGGGCTTCATACGAGCAGTACTTC

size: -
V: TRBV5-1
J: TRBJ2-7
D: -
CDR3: CASSLAAGAGILNSYEQYF
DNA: TGCGCCAGCAGCTTGGCCGCGGGCGCCGGGATACTAAACTCCTACGAGCAGTACTTC

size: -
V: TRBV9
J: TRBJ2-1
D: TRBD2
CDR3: CASSVALGGAYNEQFF
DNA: TGTGCCAGCAGCGTAGCTCTCGGGGGGGCGTATAATGAGCAGTTCTTC

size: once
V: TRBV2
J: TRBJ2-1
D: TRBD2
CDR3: CAILSGTRTYNEQFF
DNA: TGTGCCATCTTATCCGGGACTAGGACGTACAATGAGCAGTTCTTC

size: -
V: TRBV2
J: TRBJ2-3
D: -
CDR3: CAILDGSTDTQYF
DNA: TGTGCCATTCTAGACGGTAGCACAGATACGCAGTATTTT

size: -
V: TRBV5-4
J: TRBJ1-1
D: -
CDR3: CASSFRGGKGTAFF
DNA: TGTGCCAGCAGCTTTAGGGGGGGGAAAGGGACGGCTTTCTTT

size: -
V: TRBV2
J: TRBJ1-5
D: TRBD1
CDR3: CASSARTGDSNQPQHF
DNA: TGTGCCAGCAGTGCCAGAACAGGGGATAGCAATCAGCCCCAGCATTTT

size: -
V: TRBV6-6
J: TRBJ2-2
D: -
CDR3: CASSLPDSPGELFF
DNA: TGTGCCAGCAGTTTACCGGACTCGCCGGGGGAGCTGTTTTTT

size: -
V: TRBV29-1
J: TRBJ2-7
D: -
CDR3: CSVVEDRYRLEQYF
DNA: TGCAGCGTTGTCGAGGACAGATACCGACTCGAGCAGTACTTC

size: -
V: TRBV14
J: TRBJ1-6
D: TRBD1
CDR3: CASSEVTGDNSPLHF
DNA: TGTGCCAGCAGCGAGGTGACAGGGGATAATTCACCCCTCCACTTT

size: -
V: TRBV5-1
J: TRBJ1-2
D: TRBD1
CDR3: CASSFQTGQSGYTF
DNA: TGCGCCAGCAGCTTCCAAACGGGACAGTCTGGCTACACCTTC

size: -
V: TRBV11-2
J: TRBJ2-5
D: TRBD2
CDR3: CASSLQREGLQETQYF
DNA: TGTGCCAGCAGCTTGCAGCGGGAGGGCTTACAAGAGACCCAGTACTTC

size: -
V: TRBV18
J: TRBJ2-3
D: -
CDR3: CASSPPSGDTQYF
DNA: TGTGCCAGCTCACCACCTAGCGGTGATACGCAGTATTTT

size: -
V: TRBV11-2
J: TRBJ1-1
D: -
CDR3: CASSIGMNTEAFF
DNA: TGTGCCAGCAGCATCGGTATGAACACTGAAGCTTTCTTT

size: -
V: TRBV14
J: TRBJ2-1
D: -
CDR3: CASSQVGDLLKEQFF
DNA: TGTGCCAGCAGCCAAGTGGGGGACTTGCTGAAAGAGCAGTTCTTC